This T cell receptor beta chain was recovered during a study of CD8 T cells in ankylosing spondylitis (dated by TCRdb to the late 2010s). Broadly, across the study: T cell receptor beta repertoires were profiled in healthy donors and ankylosing spondylitis patients so that disease-linked TCR variants could be found. The whole study cohort included some 100 healthy donors and under 30 ankylosing spondylitis patients. Peripheral blood was sampled, and synovial fluid was additionally collected from ankylosing spondylitis patients. The research as a whole found: The disease-linked clones showed a CD8+ phenotype and occurred at relatively low frequencies in peripheral blood. According to the report, matched synovial fluid samples from ankylosing spondylitis patients were significantly enriched for the disease-linked clones. Some motif variants had previously been reported in the synovial fluid and blood of reactive arthritis patients, which suggests shared mechanisms of disease initiation. Blood from ankylosing spondylitis patients appeared to be characterized by a TCR beta motif composed of eight highly homologous amino acid variants.

Instrument on record: Illumina HiSeq 2500. Quantitative 5'-RACE with molecular barcodes was the method used to prepare the TCR beta libraries. The authors' pipeline ran thus. Disease-linked TCR variants were identified with a new computational method built on a probabilistic model of VDJ rearrangement. TCRdb's own reprocessing of the public reads used fastp at Q25 and MiXCR and kept productive beta chains. Duplicate CDR3 protein sequences are folded into a single record with the most common DNA and genes. TCRdb, not the authors, supplied the V and J calls. For this sample the table gives around 220,000 distinct CDR3 sequences, of which over 9.5% were detected only once. The ten top clones hold around a fifth of the sample. The V and J ends are trimmed by 0 bases and 8 bases, leaving 13 bases between them. From cysteine to phenylalanine, the CDR3 is 14 amino acids long. Solely the CDR3 DNA is kept, with 42 bases framed from the first base. CDR1 and CDR2, looked up from the germline V gene, are MNHEY and SVGAGI.

At least ten counts were recorded for this clonotype. Its antigen is currently not known. The record has no base qualities; no much larger clone is one base away. The TCR was taken from a male donor with ankylosing spondylitis or in good health (not recorded which). The chain is made from TRBV6-5 and TRBJ1-2; TRBD1 is a weak D gene call, 5 bases matching. Input material: blood, either unsorted or a sorted T cell fraction (not recorded which). The base sequence is TGTGCCAGCAGTTACTCTCCAGGGAAAGGCGGCTACACCTTC. Translated, this gives CASSYSPGKGGYTF.